The present TCR beta chain was sequenced within a study of tumor-infiltrating lymphocytes in glioblastoma multiforme. Germline CDR1 is MDHEN and CDR2 is SYDVKM. CDR3 length equals 14 residues. Study results and caveats: Only one glioblastoma patient had TCR and mutation analysis. Clone frequencies may be distorted by unequal TCR transcripts per cell.

With respect to this clonotype: Antigen: not known. Its ends do not fully match the called genes, so a read error is possible.

TCRB libraries came from RNA via three nested multiplex PCR rounds. TCRB-specific cDNA synthesis used around 0.5 ug of total RNA. These TCRB libraries lack any described unique molecular identifiers. A single record per CDR3 protein comes from TCRdb applying MiXCR to the multiplex PCR reads. The data contain tens of thousands of distinct CDR3 sequences, around 60% of them seen just once; the ten biggest clones take up approximately 31%. The V and J genes are TRBV28 and TRBJ2-7; D is perhaps TRBD2 (5 bases). The specimen sequenced was brain tumor tissue. This TCR derives from a male donor with glioblastoma. The CDR3 sequence: CASSDRRLAYEHYF. Here the CDR3 DNA reads TGTGCCAGCAGTGATAGGAGGTTAGCGTACGAGCACTACTTC.